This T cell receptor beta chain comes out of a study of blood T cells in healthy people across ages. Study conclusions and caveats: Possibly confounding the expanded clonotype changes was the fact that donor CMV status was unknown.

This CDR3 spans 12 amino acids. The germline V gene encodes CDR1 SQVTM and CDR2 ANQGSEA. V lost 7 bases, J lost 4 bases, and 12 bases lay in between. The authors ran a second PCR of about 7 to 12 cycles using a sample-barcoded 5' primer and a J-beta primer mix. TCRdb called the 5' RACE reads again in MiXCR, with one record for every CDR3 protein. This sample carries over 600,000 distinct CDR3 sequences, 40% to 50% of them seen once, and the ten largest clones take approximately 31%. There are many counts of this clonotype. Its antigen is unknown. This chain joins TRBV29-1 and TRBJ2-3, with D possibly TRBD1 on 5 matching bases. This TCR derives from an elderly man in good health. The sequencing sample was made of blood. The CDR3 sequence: CSASRVADTQYF. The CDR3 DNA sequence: TGCAGCGCGAGCAGGGTGGCAGATACGCAGTATTTT.